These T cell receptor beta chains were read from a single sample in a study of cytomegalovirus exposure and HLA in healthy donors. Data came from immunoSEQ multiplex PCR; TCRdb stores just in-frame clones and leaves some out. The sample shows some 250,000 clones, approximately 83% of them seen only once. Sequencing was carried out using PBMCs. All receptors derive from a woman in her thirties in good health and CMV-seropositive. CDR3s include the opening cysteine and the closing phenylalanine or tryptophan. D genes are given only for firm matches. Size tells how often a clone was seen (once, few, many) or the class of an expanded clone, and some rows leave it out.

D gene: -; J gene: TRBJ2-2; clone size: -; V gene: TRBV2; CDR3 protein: CASRMGVAELFF; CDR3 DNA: TGTGCCAGCCGAATGGGAGTAGCGGAGCTGTTTTTT
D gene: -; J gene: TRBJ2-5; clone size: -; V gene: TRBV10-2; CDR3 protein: CASSDVMETQYF; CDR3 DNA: TGCGCCAGCAGTGACGTAATGGAGACCCAGTACTTC
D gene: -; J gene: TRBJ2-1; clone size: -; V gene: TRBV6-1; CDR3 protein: CASSEGGEFTPYNEQFF; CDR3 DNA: TGTGCCAGCAGTGAAGGGGGCGAGTTCACACCCTACAATGAGCAGTTCTTC
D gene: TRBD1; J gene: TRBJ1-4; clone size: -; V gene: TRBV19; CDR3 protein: CASSIRDSTTTNEKLFF; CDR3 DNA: TGTGCCAGTAGTATACGGGACAGCACGACAACTAATGAAAAACTGTTTTTT
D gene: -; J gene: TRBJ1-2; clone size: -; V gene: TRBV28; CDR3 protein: CASSLSGLGGGYTF; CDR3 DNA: TGTGCCAGCAGTTTATCCGGCCTAGGGGGTGGCTACACCTTC
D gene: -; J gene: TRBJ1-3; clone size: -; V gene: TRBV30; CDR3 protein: CAWSVHPSGTGNTIYF; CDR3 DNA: TGTGCCTGGAGTGTACACCCCTCAGGGACAGGAAACACCATATATTTT
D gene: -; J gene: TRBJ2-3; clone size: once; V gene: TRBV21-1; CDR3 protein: CASSPQSPGLAGGTDTQYF; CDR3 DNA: TGTGCCAGCAGCCCCCAATCCCCCGGGCTAGCGGGGGGCACAGATACGCAGTATTTT
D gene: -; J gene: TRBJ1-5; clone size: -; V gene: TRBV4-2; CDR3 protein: CASSQVGRNQPQHF; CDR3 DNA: TGTGCCAGCAGCCAAGTTGGCAGGAATCAGCCCCAGCATTTT
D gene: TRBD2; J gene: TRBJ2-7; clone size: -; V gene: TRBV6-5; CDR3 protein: CASSYGTSGSTYEQYF; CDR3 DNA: TGTGCCAGCAGTTATGGGACTAGCGGGAGTACCTACGAGCAGTACTTC
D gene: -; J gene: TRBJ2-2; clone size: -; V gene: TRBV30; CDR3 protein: CAWGPVGRGYPGELFF; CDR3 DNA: TGTGCCTGGGGCCCAGTAGGCCGAGGGTATCCCGGGGAGCTGTTTTTT
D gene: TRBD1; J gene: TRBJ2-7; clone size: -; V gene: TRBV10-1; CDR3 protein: CASSDGTAGYEQYF; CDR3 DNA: TGCGCCAGCAGTGACGGGACAGCTGGCTACGAGCAGTACTTC
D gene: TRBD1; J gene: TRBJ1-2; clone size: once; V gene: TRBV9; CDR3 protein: CASSVQTGTYGYTF; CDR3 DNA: TGTGCCAGCAGCGTACAGACAGGGACCTATGGCTACACCTTC
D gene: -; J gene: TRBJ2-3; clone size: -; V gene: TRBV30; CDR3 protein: CALLRRIGTDTQYF; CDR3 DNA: TGTGCCTTACTTCGGAGGATTGGCACAGATACGCAGTATTTT
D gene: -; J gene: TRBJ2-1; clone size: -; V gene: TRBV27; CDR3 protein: CASSEEFSYNEQFF; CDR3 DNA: TGTGCCAGCAGTGAAGAGTTCTCCTACAATGAGCAGTTCTTC
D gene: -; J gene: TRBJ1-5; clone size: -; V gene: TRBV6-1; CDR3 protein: CASSERQVSNQPQHF; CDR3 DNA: TGTGCCAGCAGTGAGCGCCAGGTTAGCAATCAGCCCCAGCATTTT
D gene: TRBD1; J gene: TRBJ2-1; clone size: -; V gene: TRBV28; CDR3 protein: CASNRNLRGPYTYNEQFF; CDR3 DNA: TGTGCCAGCAATCGAAACCTCAGGGGGCCGTATACGTACAATGAGCAGTTCTTC
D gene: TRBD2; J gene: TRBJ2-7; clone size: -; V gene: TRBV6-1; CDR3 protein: CASHAGETYEQYF; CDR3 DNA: TGTGCCAGCCACGCGGGGGAAACCTACGAGCAGTACTTC
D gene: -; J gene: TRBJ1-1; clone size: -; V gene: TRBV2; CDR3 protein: CASSEVGWTVWPEAFF; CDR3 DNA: TGTGCCAGCAGCGAAGTAGGATGGACTGTGTGGCCTGAAGCTTTCTTT
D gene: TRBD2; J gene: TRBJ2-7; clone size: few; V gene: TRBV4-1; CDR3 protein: CASSHGLGPYEQYF; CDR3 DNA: TGCGCCAGCAGCCATGGACTAGGACCCTACGAGCAGTACTTC
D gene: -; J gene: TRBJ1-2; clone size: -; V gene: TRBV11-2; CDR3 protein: CASSPRGLVGASNYGYTF; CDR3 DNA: TGTGCCAGCAGCCCCAGGGGTCTTGTGGGAGCTTCTAACTATGGCTACACCTTC
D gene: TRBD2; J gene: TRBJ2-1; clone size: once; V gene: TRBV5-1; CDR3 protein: CASLPGTSGIYNEQFF; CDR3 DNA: TGCGCCAGCCTACCTGGGACTAGCGGGATATACAATGAGCAGTTCTTC
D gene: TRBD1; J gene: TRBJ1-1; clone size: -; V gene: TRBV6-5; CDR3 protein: CASGTGLNTEAFF; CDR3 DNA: TGTGCCAGCGGGACAGGTTTGAACACTGAAGCTTTCTTT
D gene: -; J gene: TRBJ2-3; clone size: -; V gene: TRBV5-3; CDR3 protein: CANPSSGISADTQYF; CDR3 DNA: TGTGCCAACCCCTCCTCCGGGATCTCGGCAGATACGCAGTATTTT
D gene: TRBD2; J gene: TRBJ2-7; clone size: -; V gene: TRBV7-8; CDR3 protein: CASRRTSGASSYEQYF; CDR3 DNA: TGTGCCAGCAGGCGAACGAGCGGGGCCAGCTCCTACGAGCAGTACTTC
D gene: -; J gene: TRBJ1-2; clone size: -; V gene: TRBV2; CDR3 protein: CGKEGFYYGYTF; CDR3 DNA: TGTGGGAAGGAGGGGTTTTACTATGGCTACACCTTC
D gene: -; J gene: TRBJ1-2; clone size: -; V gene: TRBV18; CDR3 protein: CASSPSLPGNTYGYTF; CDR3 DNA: TGTGCCAGCTCACCATCGCTACCAGGGAATACCTATGGCTACACCTTC